The 3 T cell receptor beta chains reported below all come from one sample, sequenced in a study of blood T cell repertoires in COVID-19. Produced via immunoSEQ multiplex PCR; TCRdb's table is partial and in-frame only. This sample carries about 170,000 clones, about 86% of them seen once, and the ten largest clones take roughly 9.7%. Specimen: peripheral blood. The receptors were sampled from an older woman with COVID-19, enrolled during active disease.

This CDR3 is CATTSSGPLYNEQFF. The CDR3 bases are TGTGCCACCACGTCTAGCGGGCCACTCTACAATGAGCAGTTCTTC. V and J are TRBV6-5 and TRBJ2-1, with TRBD2 matching over 8 bases. CDR1 MNHEY and CDR2 SVGAGI come from the germline V gene. CDR3 size: 15 residues. The trim removed 10 bases at V and 3 bases at J, leaving 11 bases unmatched.

This clone was found a few times. V gene TRBV5-1 combines with J gene TRBJ1-1; D is ambiguous. This CDR3 region has 11 residues. Germline CDR1 reads SGHRS; CDR2 reads YFSETQ. The V end lost 4 bases, the J end lost 7 bases, and 8 bases lay between the germline ends. The CDR3 bases are TGCGCCAGCAGCCGTGGGCGTGAAGCTTTCTTT. Residues: CASSRGREAFF.

There are a few counts of this clone. V usage is TRBV29-1 and J usage is TRBJ1-3; 7 bases align to TRBD1. Germline values: CDR1 SQVTM, CDR2 ANQGSEA. The CDR3 sequence is 14 residues long. J gave up 0 bases and V 3 bases, and 2 bases lay outside the gene matches. Here the CDR3 reads CSVETGTSGNTIYF. The DNA of the CDR3 is TGCAGCGTTGAGACAGGGACCTCTGGAAACACCATATATTTT.